This is a list of T cell receptor beta chains from one sample in a study of T cells in Graves' hyperthyroidism and ophthalmopathy. One entry per CDR3 protein, called by TCRdb with MiXCR from the multiplex PCR reads. The sample holds some 690,000 distinct CDR3 sequences; approximately 15% are singletons and the top ten take about 16%. Sequenced: blood. Receptors originate from a man aged 50-60 years with Graves' hyperthyroidism. CDR3s include the opening cysteine and the closing phenylalanine or tryptophan.

TRBV12-3/TRBV12-4,TRBJ1-3,CASSFPENTIYF
TRBV2,TRBJ1-1,CASSEEQGGSEAFF
TRBV12-3/TRBV12-4,TRBJ1-5,CASSLTFGQGHNQPQHF
TRBV11-2,TRBJ2-7,CASSAQDGFQEQYF
TRBV5-1,TRBJ2-3,CASSGTPTAASTDTQYF
TRBV7-9,TRBJ1-1,CASSFGQGARTEAFF
TRBV3-1,TRBJ1-1,CASSQDRGNTEAFF
TRBV19,TRBJ2-6,CASSRDRTGIGSGANVLTF
TRBV10-1,TRBJ1-2,CASSGPGPGGYTF
TRBV5-1,TRBJ2-5,CASSLIIEETQYF
TRBV20-1,TRBJ2-3,CSAREGLIGQDTQYF
TRBV20-1,TRBJ2-1,CSAREASGSPSYNEQFF
TRBV12-3/TRBV12-4,TRBJ2-3,CASSYASDTQYF
TRBV15,TRBJ2-5,CATSFEPGQETQYF
TRBV6-1,TRBJ2-4,CASSPYPGPAKNIQYF
TRBV12-3/TRBV12-4,TRBJ2-7,CASSLGRSYEQYF